This T cell receptor beta chain appears in the sequencing data of a study of metastatic and nonmetastatic thyroid tumors. This clone has just a few counts. Ahead of thyroid surgery, no patient had received treatment of any kind. The germline V gene encodes CDR1 MNHNS and CDR2 SASEGT. The CDR3 is 18 amino acids. Between the trimmed V and J ends, which lost 2 bases and 2 bases, there was a span of 19 bases. TCRdb reprocessed the PCR reads using MiXCR. Of tens of thousands of clones listed, approximately 10% are singletons. What was sequenced was blood. The chain couples TRBV6-1 to TRBJ2-1, with D perhaps matching TRBD1 (5 bases). The origin of this receptor is a female donor with papillary thyroid cancer or a benign thyroid nodule (not recorded which). Some clones in this sample may be carry-over from other donors' samples. The CDR3 DNA reads as TGTGCCAGCAGTGAACAGGTCGGGCGGCAGGGCCCCTACAATGAGCAGTTCTTC. This encodes CASSEQVGRQGPYNEQFF.